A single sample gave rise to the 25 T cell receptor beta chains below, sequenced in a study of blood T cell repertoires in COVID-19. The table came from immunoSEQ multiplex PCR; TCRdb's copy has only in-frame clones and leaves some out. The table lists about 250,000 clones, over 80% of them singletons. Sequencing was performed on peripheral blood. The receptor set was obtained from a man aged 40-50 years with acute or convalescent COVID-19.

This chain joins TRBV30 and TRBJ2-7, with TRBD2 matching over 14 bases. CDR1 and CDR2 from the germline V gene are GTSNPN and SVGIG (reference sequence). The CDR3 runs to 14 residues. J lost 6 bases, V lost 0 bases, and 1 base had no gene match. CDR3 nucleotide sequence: TGTGCCTGGAGTGTAGGACTAGCGGGGGGCGAGCAGTACTTC. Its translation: CAWSVGLAGGEQYF.

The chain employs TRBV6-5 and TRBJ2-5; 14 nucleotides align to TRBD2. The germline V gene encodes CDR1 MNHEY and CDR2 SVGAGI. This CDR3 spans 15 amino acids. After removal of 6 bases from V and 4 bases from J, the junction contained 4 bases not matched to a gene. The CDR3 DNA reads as TGTGCCAGCAGGCGGGGACTAGCGGGAGCAGAGACCCAGTACTTC. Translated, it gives CASRRGLAGAETQYF.

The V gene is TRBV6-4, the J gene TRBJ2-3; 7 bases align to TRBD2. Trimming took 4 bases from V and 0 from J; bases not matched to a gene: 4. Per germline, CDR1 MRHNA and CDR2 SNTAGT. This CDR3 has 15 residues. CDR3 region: CASSAQRGSTDTQYF. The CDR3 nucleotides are TGTGCCAGCAGTGCCCAGCGGGGCAGCACAGATACGCAGTATTTT.

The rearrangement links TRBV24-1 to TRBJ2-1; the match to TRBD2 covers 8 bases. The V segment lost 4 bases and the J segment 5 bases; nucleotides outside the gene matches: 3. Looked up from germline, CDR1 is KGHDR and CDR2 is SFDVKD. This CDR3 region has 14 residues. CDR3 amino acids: CATSEAGAHNEQFF. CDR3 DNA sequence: TGTGCCACCAGTGAAGCGGGAGCCCACAATGAGCAGTTCTTC.

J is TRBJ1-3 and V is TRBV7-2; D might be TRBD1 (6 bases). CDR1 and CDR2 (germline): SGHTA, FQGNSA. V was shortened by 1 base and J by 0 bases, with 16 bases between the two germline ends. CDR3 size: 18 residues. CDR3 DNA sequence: TGTGCCAGCAGCTTAGATCGGGACACCTCCAACTCTGGAAACACCATATATTTT. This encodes CASSLDRDTSNSGNTIYF.

As DNA, the CDR3 is TGTGCCAGTAGTATACCCCGGGACAGGGGCATTCAGTACTTC. Translated, it gives CASSIPRDRGIQYF. The rearrangement uses TRBV19 and TRBJ2-4; the match to TRBD1 covers 10 bases. The V gene's germline CDR1 is LNHDA and CDR2 SQIVND (reference sequence). The trim removed 2 bases at V and 9 bases at J, leaving 4 bases unmatched. The CDR3 runs to 14 residues. Based on the CDR3 plus reference TRBV19 and TRBJ2-4, the full variable domain is DGGITQSPKYLFRKEGQNVTLSCEQNLNHDAMYWYRQDPGQGLRLIYYSQIVNDFQKGDIAEGYSVSREKKESFPLTVTSAQKNPTAFYLCASSIPRDRGIQYFGAGTRLSVL.

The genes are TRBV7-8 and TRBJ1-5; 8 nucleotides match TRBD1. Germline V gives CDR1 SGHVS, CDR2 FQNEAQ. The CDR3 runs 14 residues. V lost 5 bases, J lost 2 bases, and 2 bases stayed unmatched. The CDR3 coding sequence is TGTGCCAGCAGCCAGGGGGCTGGCAATCAGCCCCAGCATTTT. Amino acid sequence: CASSQGAGNQPQHF.

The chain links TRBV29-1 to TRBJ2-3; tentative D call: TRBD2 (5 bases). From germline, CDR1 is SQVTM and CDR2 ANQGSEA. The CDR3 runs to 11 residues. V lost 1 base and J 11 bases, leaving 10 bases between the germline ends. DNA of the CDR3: TGCAGCGTTGAAGGAGGGCTCATGCAGTATTTT. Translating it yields CSVEGGLMQYF.

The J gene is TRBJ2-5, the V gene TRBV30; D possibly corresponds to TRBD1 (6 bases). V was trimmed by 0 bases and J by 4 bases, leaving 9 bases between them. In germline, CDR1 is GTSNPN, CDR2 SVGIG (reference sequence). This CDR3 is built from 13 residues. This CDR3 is CAWSVGGRETQYF. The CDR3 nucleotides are TGTGCCTGGAGTGTAGGGGGACGAGAGACCCAGTACTTC.

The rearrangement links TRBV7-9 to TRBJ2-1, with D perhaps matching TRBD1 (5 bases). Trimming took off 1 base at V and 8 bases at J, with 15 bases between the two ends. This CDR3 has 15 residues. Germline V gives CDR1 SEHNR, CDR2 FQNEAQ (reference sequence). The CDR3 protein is CASSLDPGIGDEQFF. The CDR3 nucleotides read TGTGCCAGCAGCTTAGACCCAGGGATCGGCGATGAGCAGTTCTTC. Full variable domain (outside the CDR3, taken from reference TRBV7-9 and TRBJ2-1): DTGVSQNPRHKITKRGQNVTFRCDPISEHNRLYWYRQTLGQGPEFLTYFQNEAQLEKSRLLSDRFSAERPKGSFSTLEIQRTEQGDSAMYLCASSLDPGIGDEQFFGPGTRLTVL.

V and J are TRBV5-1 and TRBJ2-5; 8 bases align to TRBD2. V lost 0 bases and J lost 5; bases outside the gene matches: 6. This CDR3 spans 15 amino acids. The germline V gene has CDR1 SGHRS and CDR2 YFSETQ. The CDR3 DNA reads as TGCGCCAGCAGCTTGGCGGGAGGGCCGACGGAGACCCAGTACTTC. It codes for CASSLAGGPTETQYF.

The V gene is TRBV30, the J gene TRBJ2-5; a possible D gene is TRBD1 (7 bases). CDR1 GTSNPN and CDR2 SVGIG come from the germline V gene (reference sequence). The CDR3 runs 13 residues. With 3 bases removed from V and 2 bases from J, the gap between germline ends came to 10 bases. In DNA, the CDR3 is TGTGCCTGGAGACCAGGGGGGCAAGAGACCCAGTACTTC. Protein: CAWRPGGQETQYF.

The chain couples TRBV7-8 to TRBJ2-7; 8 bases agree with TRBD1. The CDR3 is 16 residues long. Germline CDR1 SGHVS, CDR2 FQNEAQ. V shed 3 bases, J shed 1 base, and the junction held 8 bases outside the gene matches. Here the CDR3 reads CASSFPQGARSYEQYF. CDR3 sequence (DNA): TGTGCCAGCAGCTTTCCCCAGGGGGCTCGATCCTACGAGCAGTACTTC.

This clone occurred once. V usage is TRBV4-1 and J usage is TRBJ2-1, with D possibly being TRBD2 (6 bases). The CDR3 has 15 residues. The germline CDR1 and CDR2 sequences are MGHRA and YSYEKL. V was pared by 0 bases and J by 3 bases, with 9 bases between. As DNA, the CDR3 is TGCGCCAGCAGCCAAGACGGGACTCTCTACAATGAGCAGTTCTTC. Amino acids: CASSQDGTLYNEQFF.

The CDR3 region has the DNA TGTGCCAGTAGTATTATGCTCGGAGGGCAGGGGGCCCAGCCCCAGCATTTT. Encoded protein: CASSIMLGGQGAQPQHF. The chain combines TRBV19 with TRBJ1-5; 8 bases map to TRBD1. The CDR3 is 17 amino acids. Germline CDR1 reads LNHDA; CDR2 reads SQIVND (reference sequence). V shed 3 bases, J shed 7 bases, and the junction held 14 bases outside the gene matches.

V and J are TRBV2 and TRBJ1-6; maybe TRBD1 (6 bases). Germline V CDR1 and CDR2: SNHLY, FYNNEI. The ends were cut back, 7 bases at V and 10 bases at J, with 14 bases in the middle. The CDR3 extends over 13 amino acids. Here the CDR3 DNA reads TGTGCCAGCAATTACAGGGTAGGATCACCCCTCCACTTT. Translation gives CASNYRVGSPLHF.

CDR3 region: CASSPGQGASYDGYTF. DNA of the CDR3: TGTGCCAGCTCACCGGGACAGGGGGCTTCATACGACGGCTACACCTTC. The chain joins TRBV18 to TRBJ1-2; TRBD1 aligns across 12 bases. The germline CDR1 and CDR2 sequences are KGHSH and LQKENI. The V and J ends lost 3 bases and 8 bases, in that order; junction bases with no gene match: 10. The length of the CDR3 is 16 residues. The full variable domain, its missing parts supplied by reference TRBV18 and TRBJ1-2, is NAGVMQNPRHLVRRRGQEARLRCSPMKGHSHVYWYRQLPEEGLKFMVYLQKENIIDESGMPKERFSAEFPKEGPSILRIQQVVRGDSAAYFCASSPGQGASYDGYTFGSGTRLTVV.

The CDR3 sequence: CASSINQGSSETQYF. CDR3 DNA sequence: TGCGCCAGCAGCATAAACCAGGGGAGTTCAGAGACCCAGTACTTC. V usage is TRBV5-1 and J usage is TRBJ2-5; TRBD1 is a possible D gene (6 bases). The CDR3 spans 15 residues. CDR1 and CDR2 from the germline V gene are SGHRS and YFSETQ. V lost 4 bases and J lost 4, with 17 bases in between.

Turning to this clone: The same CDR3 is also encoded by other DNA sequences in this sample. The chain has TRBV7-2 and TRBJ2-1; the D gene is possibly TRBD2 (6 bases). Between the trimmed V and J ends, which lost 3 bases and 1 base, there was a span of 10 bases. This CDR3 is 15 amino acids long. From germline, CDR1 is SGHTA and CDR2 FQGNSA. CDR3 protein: CASSLEGLSYNEQFF. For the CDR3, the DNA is TGTGCCAGCAGCTTGGAGGGCCTTTCCTACAATGAGCAGTTCTTC.

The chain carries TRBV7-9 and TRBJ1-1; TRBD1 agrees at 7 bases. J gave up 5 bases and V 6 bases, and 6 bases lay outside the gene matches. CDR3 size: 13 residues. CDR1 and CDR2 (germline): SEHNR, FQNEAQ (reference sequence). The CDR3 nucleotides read TGTGCCAGCAGTCAAACAGGGGATACTGAAGCTTTCTTT. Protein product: CASSQTGDTEAFF.

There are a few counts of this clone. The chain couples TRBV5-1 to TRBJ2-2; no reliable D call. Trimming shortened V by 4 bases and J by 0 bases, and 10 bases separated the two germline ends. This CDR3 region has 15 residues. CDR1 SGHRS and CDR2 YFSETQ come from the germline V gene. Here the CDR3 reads CASSPRGANTGELFF. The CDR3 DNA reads TGCGCCAGCAGCCCCCGAGGCGCGAACACCGGGGAGCTGTTTTTT. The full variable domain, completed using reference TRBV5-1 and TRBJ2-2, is KAGVTQTPRYLIKTRGQQVTLSCSPISGHRSVSWYQQTPGQGLQFLFEYFSETQRNKGNFPGRFSGRQFSNSRSEMNVSTLELGDSALYLCASSPRGANTGELFFGEGSRLTVL.

DNA of the CDR3: TGTGCCACCAGCAGTGACAGGGGCAATCAGCCCCAGCATTTT. Its protein product is CATSSDRGNQPQHF. This chain links TRBV15 with TRBJ1-5; 7 nucleotides line up with TRBD1. This CDR3 has 14 residues. Per the germline V gene, CDR1 is LNHNV and CDR2 is YYDKDF (reference sequence). V was pared by 3 bases and J by 2 bases, with 1 base of the junction left unmatched. Filled out from reference TRBV15 and TRBJ1-5, the complete variable domain reads DAMVIQNPRYQVTQFGKPVTLSCSQTLNHNVMYWYQQKSSQAPKLLFHYYDKDFNNEADTPDNFQSRRPNTSFCFLDIRSPGLGDTAMYLCATSSDRGNQPQHFGDGTRLSIL.

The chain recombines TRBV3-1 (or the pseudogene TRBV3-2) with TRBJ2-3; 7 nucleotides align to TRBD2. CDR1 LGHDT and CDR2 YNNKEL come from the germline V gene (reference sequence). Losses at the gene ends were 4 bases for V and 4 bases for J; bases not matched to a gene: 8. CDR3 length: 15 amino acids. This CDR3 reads CASSRALAVADTQYF. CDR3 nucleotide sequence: TGTGCCAGCAGCCGGGCGCTAGCGGTTGCAGATACGCAGTATTTT.

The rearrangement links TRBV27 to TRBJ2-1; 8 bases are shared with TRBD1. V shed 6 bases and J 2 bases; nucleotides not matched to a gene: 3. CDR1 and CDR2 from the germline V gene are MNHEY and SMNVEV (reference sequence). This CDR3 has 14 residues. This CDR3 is CASRPGQAYNEQFF. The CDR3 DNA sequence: TGTGCCAGCAGACCGGGACAGGCCTACAATGAGCAGTTCTTC.

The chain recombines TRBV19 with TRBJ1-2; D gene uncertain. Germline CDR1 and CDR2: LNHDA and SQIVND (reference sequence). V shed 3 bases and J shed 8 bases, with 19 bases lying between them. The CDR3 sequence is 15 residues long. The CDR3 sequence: CASSIVFGEYWGYTF. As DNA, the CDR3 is TGTGCCAGTAGTATTGTTTTCGGAGAGTACTGGGGCTACACCTTC.